One and the same sample provided the 28 T cell receptor beta chains below, sequenced in a study of beta chain features in type 1 diabetes. The entirety of the isolated RNA underwent reverse transcription, so expressed TCRB transcripts were sequenced. TCRdb's copy holds only in-frame clones and misses some; the assay was immunoSEQ multiplex PCR. The top ten hold about 0.097% of the sample, which has 600,000 to 650,000 clones, 15% to 17% seen once. The sample taken for sequencing was naive CD4+ T cells from blood. The receptor source for this set is a man aged 18 to 29 in good health.

The chain has TRBV25-1 and TRBJ2-7, with D tentatively TRBD2 (5 bases). Germline CDR1 is MGHDK and CDR2 is SYGVNS. The CDR3 is 16 residues long. V lost 2 bases and J lost 3, with 17 bases in between. The CDR3 DNA reads TGTGCCAGCAGTGAAGGGGTCTTCGGGGTTGACTACGAGCAGTACTTC. This encodes CASSEGVFGVDYEQYF.

The chain employs TRBV7-9 and TRBJ1-1; D not resolved. Trimming left V 1 base short and J 8 bases short, with 11 bases between. The CDR3 spans 13 residues. The V gene's germline CDR1 is SEHNR and CDR2 FQNEAQ (reference sequence). CDR3 sequence (DNA): TGTGCCAGCAGCTTAGTGAGAGCTGCGGAAGCTTTCTTT. Translation: CASSLVRAAEAFF.

This clone was counted between two and nine times. V gene TRBV5-5 combines with J gene TRBJ1-5; D unclear. CDR1 and CDR2 from the germline V gene are SGHKS and YYEKEE (reference sequence). The CDR3 extends over 13 amino acids. V lost 4 bases and J lost 9, with 14 bases in between. CDR3 in amino acids: CASSHSPSWPQHF. Written as DNA, the CDR3 is TGTGCCAGCAGCCACAGCCCCAGCTGGCCCCAGCATTTT.

This clone came up a few times. The rearrangement uses TRBV5-4 and TRBJ2-3; 11 positions agree with TRBD2. Per the germline V gene, CDR1 is SGHNT and CDR2 is YYREEE (reference sequence). Trimming took 4 bases from V and 0 from J; bases not matched to a gene: 4. This CDR3 contains 16 residues. CDR3 protein: CASSRRTSGSTDTQYF. The DNA for the CDR3 is TGTGCCAGCAGCCGCCGGACTAGCGGGAGCACAGATACGCAGTATTTT.

This clone was found a few times. The CDR3 DNA follows: TGTGCCAGCAGCCGCCATACACAGGGGCTTTTAGGTGAAAAACTGTTTTTT. Translating gives CASSRHTQGLLGEKLFF. V and J are TRBV14 and TRBJ1-4; 7 bases line up with TRBD1. The germline CDR1 and CDR2 sequences are SGHDN and FVKESK. The CDR3 is 17 residues long. The trim removed 4 bases at V and 7 bases at J, leaving 15 bases unmatched. The full variable domain, with the rest looked up from reference TRBV14 and TRBJ1-4, is EAGVTQFPSHSVIEKGQTVTLRCDPISGHDNLYWYRRVMGKEIKFLLHFVKESKQDESGMPNNRFLAERTGGTYSTLKVQPAELEDSGVYFCASSRHTQGLLGEKLFFGSGTQLSVL.

This clone came up a few times. The chain employs TRBV25-1 and TRBJ1-2; 8 nucleotides agree with TRBD1. Trimming cost V 4 bases and J 3 bases; bases outside gene matches: 4. Germline CDR1 reads MGHDK; CDR2 reads SYGVNS. The CDR3 contains 14 residues. CDR3 region: CASSAWTGYYGYTF. CDR3 sequence (DNA): TGTGCCAGCAGTGCCTGGACAGGGTACTATGGCTACACCTTC.

This clone was counted only a few times. The rearrangement joins TRBV6-4 to TRBJ2-3; a weak D match, TRBD2 (5 bases). The CDR3 contains 14 residues. V was cut by 6 bases and J by 5 bases, with 15 bases left in between. Germline V gene data show CDR1 as MRHNA and CDR2 as SNTAGT. CDR3 in amino acids: CASSLSLAGDTQYF. CDR3 coding DNA: TGTGCCAGCAGCCTTAGCCTTGCGGGAGATACGCAGTATTTT.

Comments on this clone: A junction end diverges from the germline sequence, so it may reflect a read error. The gene calls are TRBV2 and TRBJ2-1; D possibly matches TRBD1 or TRBD2 (5 bases each). The CDR3 has 16 amino acids. Germline V CDR1 and CDR2: SNHLY, FYNNEI. In nucleotides, the CDR3 is TGTGCCAGCAGTCAAGCCGGGACCCTGGGGGACAATGAGCAGTTCTTC. Protein product: CASSQAGTLGDNEQFF. Looking up the rest from reference TRBV2 and TRBJ2-1 gives the full variable domain: EPEVTQTPSHQVTQMGQEVILRCVPISNHLYFYWYRQILGQKVEFLVSFYNNEISEKSEIFDDQFSVERPDGSNFTLKIRSTKLEDSAMYFCASSQAGTLGDNEQFFGPGTRLTVL.

This chain connects TRBV7-2 to TRBJ2-5; 8 positions match TRBD1. The ends lost 5 bases at V and 2 bases at J; junction bases unmatched: 4. Germline V gene sequence: CDR1 SGHTA, CDR2 FQGNSA. The CDR3 is 14 residues long. The CDR3 nucleotides are TGTGCCAGCAGCCCGGGACAGGCGCAAGAGACCCAGTACTTC. It is translated as CASSPGQAQETQYF.

The V call is TRBV14, the J call TRBJ2-5, with 11 bases aligning to TRBD1. CDR1 SGHDN and CDR2 FVKESK come from the germline V gene. Trimming at V came to 3 bases and at J to 5 bases, leaving 5 bases not matched to a gene. The CDR3 totals 15 residues. The CDR3 spells CASSQDRGRRETQYF. CDR3 in DNA: TGTGCCAGCAGCCAGGACAGGGGGCGCCGGGAGACCCAGTACTTC.

This clone has more than one count but fewer than ten. The gene calls are TRBV9 and TRBJ2-1; weak D call: TRBD2 (5 bases). This CDR3 is 15 amino acids long. The germline V and J ends were trimmed by 0 bases and 8 bases, with 15 bases remaining between them. Germline V gene sequence: CDR1 SGDLS, CDR2 YYNGEE. The CDR3 loop is CASSVGETLRHEQFF. The CDR3 coding sequence is TGTGCCAGCAGCGTAGGGGAGACGCTCCGCCATGAGCAGTTCTTC.

This chain links TRBV11-2 with TRBJ2-2; TRBD1 is a possible D gene (6 bases). The germline CDR1 and CDR2 sequences are SGHAT and FQNNGV. The CDR3 has 16 residues. V was pared by 5 bases and J by 1 base, with 14 bases between. The CDR3 is CASSVWAQGNTGELFF. Here the CDR3 DNA reads TGTGCCAGCAGCGTTTGGGCACAGGGGAACACCGGGGAGCTGTTTTTT.

The rearrangement uses TRBV2 and TRBJ1-2; D is possibly TRBD1 (6 bases). Germline V CDR1 and CDR2: SNHLY, FYNNEI. Trimming took 11 bases from V and 8 from J, leaving 21 bases between them. The CDR3 spans 13 residues. DNA for the CDR3: TGTGCCGGATACAGGGCCACGTTGGAGGGCTACACCTTC. It codes for CAGYRATLEGYTF.

The chain combines TRBV4-3 with TRBJ2-5, with D perhaps matching TRBD1 or TRBD2 (5 bases each). The CDR3 is 13 residues long. The V and J ends lost 4 bases and 5 bases respectively, with 11 bases between them. Germline V gene lookup returns CDR1 LGHNA and CDR2 YSLEER. The CDR3 nucleotides are TGCGCCAGCAGCCGGGACCGATGGGAGACCCAGTACTTC. Translated: CASSRDRWETQYF.

The chain employs TRBV5-4 and TRBJ2-4; 13 bases agree with TRBD2. J gave up 14 bases and V 0 bases, and 5 bases lay outside the gene matches. Germline CDR1 SGHNT, CDR2 YYREEE (reference sequence). The CDR3 is 14 amino acids. CDR3: CASSLGLAGGLKYF. CDR3 in DNA: TGTGCCAGCAGCTTGGGACTAGCGGGGGGCCTCAAGTACTTC. Supplemented by reference TRBV5-4 and TRBJ2-4, the full variable domain reads ETGVTQSPTHLIKTRGQQVTLRCSSQSGHNTVSWYQQALGQGPQFIFQYYREEENGRGNFPPRFSGLQFPNYSSELNVNALELDDSALYLCASSLGLAGGLKYFGAGTRLSVL.

This clone showed up just a few times. The rearrangement links TRBV7-3 to TRBJ2-3, with D possibly TRBD2 on 6 matching bases. With 0 bases removed from V and 9 bases from J, the gap between germline ends came to 7 bases. The CDR3 extends over 12 amino acids. Germline V gene data show CDR1 as SGHTA and CDR2 as FQGTGA. The CDR3 protein is CASSLTAGTQYF. In nucleotides, the CDR3 is TGTGCCAGCAGCTTAACGGCGGGAACGCAGTATTTT. Together with reference TRBV7-3 and TRBJ2-3, the CDR3 gives the full variable domain: GAGVSQTPSNKVTEKGKYVELRCDPISGHTALYWYRQSLGQGPEFLIYFQGTGAADDSGLPNDRFFAVRPEGSVSTLKIQRTERGDSAVYLCASSLTAGTQYFGPGTRLTVL.

The genes are TRBV9 and TRBJ1-5, with D uncertain. Trimming removed 0 bases from V and 3 bases from J, with 10 bases in between. CDR1 and CDR2 (germline): SGDLS, YYNGEE. The CDR3 has 15 amino acids. CDR3 nucleotides: TGTGCCAGCAGCGTAGAGGGAAGGCCCAATCAGCCCCAGCATTTT. This codes for CASSVEGRPNQPQHF.

The chain uses TRBV5-1 and TRBJ2-2; no reliable D call. Germline V gives CDR1 SGHRS, CDR2 YFSETQ. The CDR3 covers 14 residues. Trimming stripped 4 bases from V and 2 bases from J, with 9 bases between. Written as DNA, the CDR3 is TGCGCCAGCAGCCTCTTGGGAAACACCGGGGAGCTGTTTTTT. It translates to CASSLLGNTGELFF.

At least ten counts were recorded for this clone. The chain combines TRBV10-3 with TRBJ1-1, with 7 bases lining up with TRBD1. The V gene's germline CDR1 is ENHRY and CDR2 SYGVKD. J gave up 11 bases and V 3 bases, and 3 bases lay outside the gene matches. CDR3 length: 11 residues. The CDR3 nucleotides are TGTGCCATCAGTGACACAGGGGTGGCTTTCTTT. Translated: CAISDTGVAFF.

This clone was seen more than once but under ten times. The chain links TRBV7-2 to TRBJ2-7; a possible D gene is TRBD2 (5 bases). Germline assignment: CDR1 SGHTA and CDR2 FQGNSA. V was trimmed by 2 bases and J by 0 bases, leaving 8 bases between them. CDR3 length: 14 residues. Here the CDR3 reads CASSLQAGSYEQYF. The CDR3 coding sequence is TGTGCCAGCAGCTTACAGGCGGGCTCCTACGAGCAGTACTTC.

This clone was counted a few times. A junction end diverges from the germline sequence, so it may reflect a read error. This chain links TRBV9 with TRBJ2-1, with D perhaps matching TRBD2 (6 bases). Germline values: CDR1 SGDLS, CDR2 YYNGEE. CDR3 length: 14 residues. CDR3 region: CASSVGSESTRGLF. The CDR3 nucleotides read TGTGCCAGCAGCGTAGGGTCTGAATCGACTAGGGGCCTCTTC.

In the case of this clone: Other DNA sequences in this sample translate to the same CDR3. The CDR3 DNA sequence: TGTGCCAGCAGTGAGAACAGGTTCCCCTACGAGCAGTACTTC. It encodes CASSENRFPYEQYF. This chain uses TRBV25-1 with TRBJ2-7, with D possibly being TRBD1 (5 bases). Germline V gene sequence: CDR1 MGHDK, CDR2 SYGVNS. Trimming took off 3 bases at V and 2 bases at J, with 11 bases between the two ends. The CDR3 is 14 amino acids.

This clone was seen more than once but under ten times. The chain carries TRBV28 and TRBJ1-4, with TRBD1 matching over 10 bases. The CDR3 is made up of 16 amino acids. Germline V gene sequence: CDR1 MDHEN, CDR2 SYDVKM. J gave up 1 base and V 5 bases, and 4 bases lay outside the gene matches. In DNA form, the CDR3 reads TGTGCCAGCAGTCCTCGGACAGGGGGAACTAATGAAAAACTGTTTTTT. Translation: CASSPRTGGTNEKLFF.

The chain employs TRBV5-4 and TRBJ2-5; D is perhaps TRBD2 (7 bases). Per the germline V gene, CDR1 is SGHNT and CDR2 is YYREEE (reference sequence). Trimming took off 4 bases at V and 3 bases at J, with 16 bases between the two ends. CDR3 length: 15 residues. The chain's CDR3 is CASSPVRGGKETQYF. CDR3 in DNA: TGTGCCAGCAGCCCCGTGAGGGGGGGAAAAGAGACCCAGTACTTC.

The chain has TRBV28 and TRBJ2-5; D is perhaps TRBD1 (6 bases). Trimming removed 4 bases at V and 5 bases at J, with 17 bases between. The CDR3 length is 15 residues. CDR1 and CDR2 from the germline V gene are MDHEN and SYDVKM. CDR3 DNA sequence: TGTGCCAGCAGTTCAGGTGACCTGAGGGGGGAGACCCAGTACTTC. Translated: CASSSGDLRGETQYF.

The sample holds a few counts of this clone. The chain carries TRBV5-4 and TRBJ2-5; weak D call: TRBD1 (6 bases). V gave up 4 bases and J gave up 3 bases, with 10 bases separating them. The CDR3 spans 13 residues. Germline V gene lookup returns CDR1 SGHNT and CDR2 YYREEE (reference sequence). The CDR3 bases are TGTGCCAGCAGCGCGGACAGAGAAGAGACCCAGTACTTC. This gives the protein CASSADREETQYF.

This chain joins TRBV7-9 and TRBJ2-7; perhaps TRBD2 as D (6 bases). The germline CDR1 and CDR2 sequences are SEHNR and FQNEAQ (reference sequence). The CDR3 length is 12 residues. Between the trimmed V and J ends, which lost 6 bases and 9 bases, there was a span of 15 bases. CDR3 region: CASSSWDSPQYF. For the CDR3, the DNA is TGTGCCAGCAGTTCCTGGGACTCTCCGCAGTACTTC. The whole variable domain, remainder taken from reference TRBV7-9 and TRBJ2-7, is DTGVSQNPRHKITKRGQNVTFRCDPISEHNRLYWYRQTLGQGPEFLTYFQNEAQLEKSRLLSDRFSAERPKGSFSTLEIQRTEQGDSAMYLCASSSWDSPQYFGPGTRLTVT.

This clone has more than one count but fewer than ten. This sample includes further DNA sequences coding for the same CDR3. This chain links TRBV7-2 with TRBJ1-2; 11 bases agree with TRBD1. Trimming took 0 bases from V and 4 from J; bases not matched to a gene: 4. From germline, CDR1 is SGHTA and CDR2 FQGNSA. This CDR3 has 16 residues. The CDR3 DNA follows: TGTGCCAGCAGCTTAGCGGGGACAGGGGGAAGCTATGGCTACACCTTC. Translated: CASSLAGTGGSYGYTF.